The 25 T cell receptor beta chains below all came from one sample that was sequenced in a study of T cell clonality in common variable immunodeficiency. Profiling relied on immunoSEQ multiplex PCR, and the TCRdb table lists in-frame clones only, not all of them. The sample has around 39,000 clones, none seen only once. Sample: peripheral blood mononuclear cells. The receptor source for this set is a person aged 18 to 75 in good health.

Ten or more counts support this clone. The missing CDR3 end, 3 residues past where the read stops, is filled in from the germline J gene. V usage is TRBV20-1 and J usage is TRBJ2-1; 8 bases fit TRBD2. This CDR3 is 17 amino acids long. The germline V gene encodes CDR1 DFQATT and CDR2 SNEGSKA (reference sequence). With V trimmed by 0 bases and J by 0 bases, 7 bases remained unmatched. The CDR3 bases that were read are TGCAGTGCTAGAGACTACAGCCGGGGGGGCTCCTACAATGAG. It encodes CSARDYSRGGSYNE. The whole CDR3 sequence is CSARDYSRGGSYNEQFF.

In its sample, this clone was seen many times. The part of the CDR3 DNA that was read is TGTGCCAGCAGCTTAGTACCAGGACTACAGCCC. It specifies CASSLVPGLQP. The entire CDR3 protein reads CASSLVPGLQPQHF. The genes are TRBV11-2 and TRBJ1-5; D ambiguous. The DNA ends 3 residues before the CDR3 does, and the rest of the CDR3 is filled in from the germline J gene. CDR1 and CDR2 (germline): SGHAT, FQNNGV. The V gene lost 1 base and the J gene lost 7 bases, with 11 bases spanning the gap. The CDR3 has 14 amino acids.

This clone occurred many times. The CDR3 goes on 3 residues after the read ends, and that part is filled in from the germline J gene. V and J are TRBV30 and TRBJ1-2, with D possibly being TRBD1 (5 bases). CDR1 GTSNPN and CDR2 SVGIG come from the germline V gene (reference sequence). This CDR3 has 14 amino acids. The sequenced part of the CDR3 DNA is TGTGCCTGGGGGGTGGGTATTCAGGGTGGCGGC. This encodes CAWGVGIQGGG. The entire CDR3 protein reads CAWGVGIQGGGYTF.

This clone was recorded many times. Sequencing ends 3 residues short of the CDR3 end; the germline J gene provides the rest. The chain employs TRBV6-2 or TRBV6-3 and TRBJ2-1, with TRBD2 matching over 9 bases. CDR3 length: 14 amino acids. Per germline, CDR1 MNHEY and CDR2 SVGEGT. V dropped 4 bases and J dropped 8; count of bases not matched to a gene: 6. The CDR3 DNA, read in part, is TGTGCCAGCAGTTTGTCCAGGACTAGCGATGAG. This gives the protein CASSLSRTSDE. The complete CDR3 sequence is CASSLSRTSDEQFF.

Sample share makes this clone medium-sized. The CDR3 goes on 3 residues after the read ends, and that part is filled in from the germline J gene. This chain uses TRBV30 with TRBJ2-3; the match to TRBD2 covers 14 bases. CDR1 and CDR2 from the germline V gene are GTSNPN and SVGIG (reference sequence). The CDR3 consists of 18 residues. After removal of 3 bases from V and 2 bases from J, the junction contained 10 bases not matched to a gene. The DNA read from the CDR3 is TGTGCCTGGAGATTAGGTGGACTAGCGGGAGGCACCACAGATACG. It yields the protein CAWRLGGLAGGTTDT. The entire CDR3 protein reads CAWRLGGLAGGTTDTQYF.

This clone showed up many times. The read is 3 residues too short to cover the CDR3 end, so that end is filled in from the germline J gene. V usage is TRBV10-3 and J usage is TRBJ1-3; D is unclear. The CDR3 extends over 14 amino acids. CDR1 is ENHRY and CDR2 is SYGVKD in the germline V gene. V lost 6 bases, J lost 0 bases, and 9 bases lay in between. CDR3 residues: CAIRSTASGNTIYF. CDR3 DNA, as far as it was read: TGTGCCATCAGGTCCACAGCCTCTGGAAACACC.

This clone was recorded many times. The CDR3 goes on 3 residues after the read ends, and that part is filled in from the germline J gene. This same CDR3 is encoded by further DNA sequences in the sample. The chain uses TRBV5-1 and TRBJ1-1; D might be TRBD1 (6 bases). V lost 1 base to trimming and J lost 2 bases, with 9 bases between them. This CDR3 is 14 amino acids long. Per the germline V gene, CDR1 is SGHRS and CDR2 is YFSETQ. The DNA read from the CDR3 is TGCGCCAGCAGCTTGACAGGGAGTAACACTGAA. Translating gives CASSLTGSNTE. The full CDR3 protein is CASSLTGSNTEAFF.

As to this clone: The read ends 3 residues before the CDR3 terminus; that terminus is restored from the germline J gene. The chain couples TRBV13 to TRBJ2-7, with D perhaps matching TRBD1 or TRBD2 (5 bases each). The CDR3 has 12 residues. Trimming stripped 5 bases from V and 6 bases from J, with 11 bases between. CDR1 and CDR2 (germline): PRHDT, FYEKMQ (reference sequence). This chain's CDR3 is CASSRGVTEQYF. The covered CDR3 bases are TGTGCCAGCAGCCGAGGGGTGACCGAG.

In this sample, this clone turned up a few times. The read ends 3 residues before the CDR3 terminus; that terminus is restored from the germline J gene. This sequence joins TRBV6-2 or TRBV6-3 and TRBJ1-2; a weak D match, TRBD1 (6 bases). The CDR3 has 16 residues. Germline V gene data show CDR1 as MNHEY and CDR2 as SVGEGT. The CDR3 reads CASSYVGQLFSSDYTF. CDR3 DNA, as far as it was read: TGTGCCAGCAGTTACGTCGGACAGTTATTCTCATCGGAC.

This clone occurred many times. The sequence runs out 3 residues before the end of the CDR3; the remainder is reconstructed from the germline J gene. V gene TRBV10-3 combines with J gene TRBJ1-2; possibly TRBD1 for D (6 bases). The CDR3 extends over 13 amino acids. Germline CDR1 ENHRY, CDR2 SYGVKD. Trimming took off 7 bases at V and 6 bases at J, with 15 bases between the two ends. CDR3 DNA (partial): TGTGCCATCACCCGACTACAGGGAGATGGC. Protein sequence: CAITRLQGDG. The complete CDR3 protein is CAITRLQGDGYTF.

In its sample, this clone was seen many times. With the read ending 3 residues before the CDR3 end, the germline J gene is used to fill in that end. The gene calls are TRBV19 and TRBJ2-3; the match to TRBD2 covers 11 bases. Germline CDR1 LNHDA, CDR2 SQIVND (reference sequence). The V segment lost 3 bases and the J segment 4 bases; nucleotides outside the gene matches: 12. The CDR3 totals 18 residues. The sequenced part of the CDR3 DNA is TGTGCCAGTAGTATGTGGCTAACTAGCGGGAGTGGGGCAGATACG. Protein product: CASSMWLTSGSGADT. The full CDR3 protein is CASSMWLTSGSGADTQYF.

The sample holds many counts of this clone. The CDR3 end lies 3 residues beyond the end of the read and is filled in from the germline J gene. The rearrangement joins TRBV7-6 to TRBJ2-1; the match to TRBD2 covers 8 bases. CDR1 and CDR2 from the germline V gene are SGHVS and FNYEAQ. The V gene end was trimmed by 3 bases and the J gene end by 5 bases; junction bases not matched to a gene: 6. CDR3 length: 15 residues. CDR3: CASSFSGVVHNEQFF. Incomplete CDR3 DNA: TGTGCCAGCAGCTTTAGCGGGGTTGTCCACAATGAG.

This clone was recorded at least ten times. Coverage ceases 3 residues before the CDR3 finishes, and the germline J gene fills in the end. The V and J genes are TRBV20-1 and TRBJ1-2; 8 positions match TRBD1. The CDR3 is 16 residues long. With 4 bases clipped from V and 0 bases from J, the junction kept 10 bases outside the gene matches. Germline V gene lookup returns CDR1 DFQATT and CDR2 SNEGSKA (reference sequence). This CDR3 is CSAISGQGLANYGYTF. The covered CDR3 bases are TGCAGTGCTATTAGCGGACAGGGCCTAGCTAACTATGGC.

The table lists this clone with many counts. The CDR3 end falls 3 residues outside the read, so it is completed with the germline J gene. V gene TRBV18 combines with J gene TRBJ2-3, with 9 bases matching TRBD1. Germline loops: CDR1 KGHSH, CDR2 LQKENI. The CDR3 covers 16 residues. J gave up 4 bases and V 8 bases, and 13 bases lay outside the gene matches. The CDR3 region is CASQTKATGGADTQYF. The DNA read from the CDR3 is TGTGCCAGCCAAACGAAAGCCACAGGGGGCGCAGATACG. Based on the CDR3 plus reference TRBV18 and TRBJ2-3, the full variable domain is NAGVMQNPRHLVRRRGQEARLRCSPMKGHSHVYWYRQLPEEGLKFMVYLQKENIIDESGMPKERFSAEFPKEGPSILRIQQVVRGDSAAYFCASQTKATGGADTQYFGPGTRLTVL.

This clone is medium-sized by share. From the germline J gene comes the end of the CDR3, since the read stops 3 residues before it. The chain recombines TRBV5-4 with TRBJ2-5, with a tentative D call TRBD1 (6 bases). V shed 4 bases and J shed 6 bases, with 19 bases lying between them. The CDR3 covers 15 residues. The germline V gene has CDR1 SGHNT and CDR2 YYREEE (reference sequence). The CDR3 spells CASSPQTGNFKTQYF. Incomplete CDR3 DNA: TGTGCCAGCAGCCCCCAAACAGGGAACTTCAAGACC.

A remark on this clone: The read is 3 residues too short to cover the CDR3 end, so that end is filled in from the germline J gene. This chain connects TRBV7-9 to TRBJ2-3; 8 bases map to TRBD1. This CDR3 has 15 residues. V shed 4 bases and J 0 bases; nucleotides not matched to a gene: 3. CDR1 and CDR2 (germline): SEHNR, FQNEAQ (reference sequence). CDR3 DNA (partial): TGTGCCAGCAGCTCCAGGACAGGGAGCACAGATACG. Encoded protein: CASSSRTGSTDT. The entire CDR3 sequence reads CASSSRTGSTDTQYF.

At least ten counts were recorded for this clone. The read ends 3 residues shy of where the CDR3 ends; the end is completed using the germline J gene. V and J are TRBV20-1 and TRBJ2-4; 9 bases match TRBD1. Germline V gives CDR1 DFQATT, CDR2 SNEGSKA (reference sequence). The CDR3 extends over 12 amino acids. The junction had 4 bases not matched to a gene; V was cut back by 5 bases and J by 8 bases. This chain's CDR3 is CSAWTGVHIQYF. The covered CDR3 bases are TGCAGTGCTTGGACAGGGGTACACATT.

This clone was seen repeatedly, ten times or more. The read ends 3 residues shy of where the CDR3 ends; the end is completed using the germline J gene. V usage is TRBV20-1 and J usage is TRBJ2-7; TRBD2 matches 7 bases. After removal of 5 bases from V and 6 bases from J, the junction contained 7 bases not matched to a gene. In germline, CDR1 is DFQATT, CDR2 SNEGSKA (reference sequence). This CDR3 has 12 amino acids. The sequenced part of the CDR3 DNA is TGCAGTGCTGCCCCCTCGGGGGGCGAG. Translation gives CSAAPSGGE. The whole CDR3 protein is CSAAPSGGEQYF.

Many counts were recorded for this clone. Read coverage stops 3 residues before the CDR3 terminus; the germline J gene supplies the remainder. The chain recombines TRBV20-1 with TRBJ1-2, with D tentatively TRBD1 (5 bases). The germline V and J ends were trimmed by 6 bases and 7 bases, with 27 bases remaining between them. CDR3 length equals 16 residues. Germline lookup yields CDR1 DFQATT and CDR2 SNEGSKA (reference sequence). The CDR3 spells CSATGGAHRRSGGYTF. CDR3 DNA (partial): TGCAGTGCCACGGGGGGAGCTCATCGTCGTAGTGGTGGC.

This clone has ten or more counts. The read gets to within 3 residues of the CDR3 end, and the germline J gene fills in the rest. The V gene is TRBV19, the J gene TRBJ2-7; D possibly corresponds to TRBD2 (6 bases). V lost 7 bases and J lost 0, with 19 bases in between. The V gene's germline CDR1 is LNHDA and CDR2 SQIVND (reference sequence). CDR3 length equals 16 residues. This chain's CDR3 is CASIRTNPRSSYEQYF. CDR3 DNA, as far as it was read: TGTGCCAGTATCAGGACTAATCCCCGGAGCTCCTACGAG.

This clone was detected many times. The read ends 3 residues shy of where the CDR3 ends; the end is completed using the germline J gene. The V gene is TRBV6-2 or TRBV6-3, the J gene TRBJ2-2, with TRBD1 matching over 9 bases. With V trimmed by 5 bases and J by 4 bases, 5 bases remained unmatched. The CDR3 covers 15 residues. CDR1 is MNHEY and CDR2 is SVGEGT in the germline V gene. The CDR3 sequence: CASSRTGGLTGELFF. CDR3 DNA, as far as it was read: TGTGCCAGCAGTCGTACAGGGGGCCTCACCGGGGAG.

This clone was picked up many times. The read terminates 3 residues before the CDR3 end, so the remaining end is supplied by the germline J gene. This chain uses TRBV10-3 with TRBJ1-5; D is possibly TRBD1 (6 bases). Germline V lookup: CDR1 ENHRY, CDR2 SYGVKD. The CDR3 runs 16 residues. V gave up 0 bases and J gave up 4 bases, with 13 bases separating them. The CDR3 sequence is CAISESGRGENQPQHF. The covered CDR3 bases are TGTGCCATCAGTGAGTCGGGCAGGGGAGAAAATCAGCCC.

This clone was counted ten times or more. The CDR3 end falls 3 residues outside the read, so it is completed with the germline J gene. The chain has TRBV6-2 or TRBV6-3 and TRBJ2-5; 15 nucleotides agree with TRBD2. After removal of 5 bases from V and 5 bases from J, the junction contained 9 bases not matched to a gene. This CDR3 has 17 amino acids. Per germline, CDR1 MNHEY and CDR2 SVGEGT. The CDR3 sequence is CASSPRTSGGVGETQYF. Incomplete CDR3 DNA: TGTGCCAGCAGTCCCAGGACTAGCGGGGGGGTCGGGGAGACC.

On this clone itself: A junction end diverges from the germline sequence, so it may reflect a read error. The CDR3 goes on 3 residues after the read ends, and that part is filled in from the germline J gene. The chain is built from TRBV18 and TRBJ1-1; no definite D call. The CDR3 loop spans 15 amino acids. CDR1 and CDR2 (germline): KGHSH, LQKENI. The DNA read from the CDR3 is TGTGCAAGCTCACCAGACGTCAGACAGAACACTGAA. Amino acids: CASSPDVRQNTE. Given in full, the CDR3 is CASSPDVRQNTEAFF.

This clone was observed many times. The sequence runs out 3 residues before the end of the CDR3; the remainder is reconstructed from the germline J gene. The rearrangement links TRBV19 to TRBJ2-6; 12 positions agree with TRBD1. V lost 6 bases and J lost 4; bases outside the gene matches: 10. The CDR3 has 18 amino acids. Germline CDR1 LNHDA, CDR2 SQIVND (reference sequence). The CDR3 loop reads CASSETGQGARGANVLTF. CDR3 bases read: TGTGCCAGTAGCGAGACGGGACAGGGGGCGCGCGGGGCCAACGTC.